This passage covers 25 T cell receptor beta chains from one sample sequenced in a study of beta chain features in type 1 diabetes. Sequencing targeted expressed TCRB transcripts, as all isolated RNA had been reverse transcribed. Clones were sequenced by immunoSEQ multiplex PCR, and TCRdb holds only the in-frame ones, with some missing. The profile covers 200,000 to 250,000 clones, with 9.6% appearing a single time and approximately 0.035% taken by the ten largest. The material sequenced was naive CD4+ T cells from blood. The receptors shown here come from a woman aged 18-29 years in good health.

The CDR3 DNA follows: TGCAGCGCTACGACCGGGACAGGGGATCAGCCCCAGCATTTT. This translates into CSATTGTGDQPQHF. V is TRBV29-1 and J is TRBJ1-5; 10 positions agree with TRBD1. This CDR3 has 14 residues. Trimming at V came to 7 bases and at J to 5 bases, leaving 8 bases not matched to a gene. Germline CDR1 and CDR2: SQVTM and ANQGSEA.

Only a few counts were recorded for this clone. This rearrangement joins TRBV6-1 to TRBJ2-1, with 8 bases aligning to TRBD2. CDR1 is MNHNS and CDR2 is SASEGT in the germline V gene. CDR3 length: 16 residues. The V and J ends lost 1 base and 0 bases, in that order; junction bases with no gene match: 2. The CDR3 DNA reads TGTGCCAGCAGTGAAGGGGCGGGGGGCTCCTACAATGAGCAGTTCTTC. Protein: CASSEGAGGSYNEQFF.

This chain's CDR3 is CASSPQSGNEQFF. Here the CDR3 DNA reads TGTGCCAGCAGCCCACAATCAGGCAATGAGCAGTTCTTC. The chain recombines TRBV7-6 with TRBJ2-1; D remains ambiguous. The CDR3 runs 13 residues. CDR1 SGHVS and CDR2 FNYEAQ come from the germline V gene. The V gene lost 5 bases and the J gene lost 6 bases, with 11 bases spanning the gap.

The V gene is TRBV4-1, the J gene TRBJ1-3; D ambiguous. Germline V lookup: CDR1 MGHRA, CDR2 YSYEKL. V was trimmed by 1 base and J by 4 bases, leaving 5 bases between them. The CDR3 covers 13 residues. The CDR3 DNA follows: TGCGCCAGCAGCCAAGTCTTAGGAAACACCATATATTTT. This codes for CASSQVLGNTIYF.

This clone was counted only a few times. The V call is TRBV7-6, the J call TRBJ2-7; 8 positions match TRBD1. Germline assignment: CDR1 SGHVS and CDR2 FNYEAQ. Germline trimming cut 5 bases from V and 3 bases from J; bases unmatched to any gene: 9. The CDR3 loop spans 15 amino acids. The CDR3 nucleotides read TGTGCCAGCAGCCTTGGGGCAGGGGGCCTCTACGAGCAGTACTTC. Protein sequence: CASSLGAGGLYEQYF.

This CDR3 is CASSVGAGKSTGNTIYF. The CDR3, as DNA: TGTGCCAGCAGCGTAGGGGCAGGGAAATCAACTGGAAACACCATATATTTT. The chain couples TRBV9 to TRBJ1-3, with D possibly TRBD1 on 5 matching bases. There are 17 residues in the CDR3. Germline lookup yields CDR1 SGDLS and CDR2 YYNGEE. Trimming pared 0 bases from V and 2 bases from J, leaving 15 bases between.

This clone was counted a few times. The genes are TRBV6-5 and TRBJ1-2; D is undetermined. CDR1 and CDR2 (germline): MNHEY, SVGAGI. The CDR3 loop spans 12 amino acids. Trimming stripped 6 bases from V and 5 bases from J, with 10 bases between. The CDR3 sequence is CASREELYGYTF. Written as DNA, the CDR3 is TGTGCCAGCAGGGAAGAACTATATGGCTACACCTTC.

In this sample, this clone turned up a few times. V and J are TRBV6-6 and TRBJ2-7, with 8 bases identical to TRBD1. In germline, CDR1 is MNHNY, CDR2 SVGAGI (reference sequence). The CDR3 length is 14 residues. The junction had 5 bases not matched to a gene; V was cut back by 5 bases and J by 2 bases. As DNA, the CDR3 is TGTGCCAGCAGTGGGACAGGCTTCGCCTACGAGCAGTACTTC. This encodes CASSGTGFAYEQYF.

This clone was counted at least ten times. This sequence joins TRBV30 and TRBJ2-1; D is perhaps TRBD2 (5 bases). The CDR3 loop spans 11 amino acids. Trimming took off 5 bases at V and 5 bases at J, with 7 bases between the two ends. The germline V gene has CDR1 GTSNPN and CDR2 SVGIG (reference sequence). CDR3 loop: CAWQRDNEQFF. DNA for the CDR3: TGTGCCTGGCAGAGGGACAATGAGCAGTTCTTC.

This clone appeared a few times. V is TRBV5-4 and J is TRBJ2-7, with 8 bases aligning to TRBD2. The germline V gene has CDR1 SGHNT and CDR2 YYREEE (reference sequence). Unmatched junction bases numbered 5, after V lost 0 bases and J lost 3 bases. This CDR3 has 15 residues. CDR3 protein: CASSLELAGFYEQYF. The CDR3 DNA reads TGTGCCAGCAGCTTGGAGTTAGCGGGGTTCTACGAGCAGTACTTC.

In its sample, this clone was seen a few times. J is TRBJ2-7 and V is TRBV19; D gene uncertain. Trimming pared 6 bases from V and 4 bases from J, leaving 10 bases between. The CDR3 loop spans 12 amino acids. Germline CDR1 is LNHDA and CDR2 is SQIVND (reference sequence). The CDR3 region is CASSMSRYEQYF. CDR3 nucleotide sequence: TGTGCCAGTAGCATGTCCCGGTACGAGCAGTACTTC.

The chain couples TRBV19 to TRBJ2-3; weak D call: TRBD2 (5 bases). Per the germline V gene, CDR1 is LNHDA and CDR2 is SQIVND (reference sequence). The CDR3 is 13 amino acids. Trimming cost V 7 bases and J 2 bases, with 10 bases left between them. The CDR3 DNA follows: TGTGCCAGTAATGGCGGGCCCACAGATACGCAGTATTTT. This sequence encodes CASNGGPTDTQYF.

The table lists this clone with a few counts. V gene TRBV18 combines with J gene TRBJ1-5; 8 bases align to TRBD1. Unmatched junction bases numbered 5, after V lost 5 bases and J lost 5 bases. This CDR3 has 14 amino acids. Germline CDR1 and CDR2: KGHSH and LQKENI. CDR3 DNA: TGTGCCAGCTCATCAGGACAGGGTTATCAGCCCCAGCATTTT. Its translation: CASSSGQGYQPQHF.

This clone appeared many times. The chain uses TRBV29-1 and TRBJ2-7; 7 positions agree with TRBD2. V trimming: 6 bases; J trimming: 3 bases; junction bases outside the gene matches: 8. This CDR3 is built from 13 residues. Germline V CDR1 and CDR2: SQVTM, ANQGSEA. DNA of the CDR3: TGCAGCGTCTGGAGCGGGACGGTCTACGAGCAGTACTTC. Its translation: CSVWSGTVYEQYF.

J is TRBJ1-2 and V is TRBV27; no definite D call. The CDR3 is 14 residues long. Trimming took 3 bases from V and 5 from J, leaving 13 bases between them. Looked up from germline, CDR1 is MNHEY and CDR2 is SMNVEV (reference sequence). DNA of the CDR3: TGTGCCAGCAGTTTTCGGGGTCGAAGATATGGCTACACCTTC. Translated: CASSFRGRRYGYTF.

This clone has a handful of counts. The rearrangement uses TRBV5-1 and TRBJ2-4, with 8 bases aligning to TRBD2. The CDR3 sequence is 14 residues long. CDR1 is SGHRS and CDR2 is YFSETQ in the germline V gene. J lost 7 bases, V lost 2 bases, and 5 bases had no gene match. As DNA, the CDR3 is TGCGCCAGCAGCTTTAACGGGGGGGAGAACATTCAGTACTTC. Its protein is CASSFNGGENIQYF. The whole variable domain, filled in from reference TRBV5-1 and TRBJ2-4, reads KAGVTQTPRYLIKTRGQQVTLSCSPISGHRSVSWYQQTPGQGLQFLFEYFSETQRNKGNFPGRFSGRQFSNSRSEMNVSTLELGDSALYLCASSFNGGENIQYFGAGTRLSVL.

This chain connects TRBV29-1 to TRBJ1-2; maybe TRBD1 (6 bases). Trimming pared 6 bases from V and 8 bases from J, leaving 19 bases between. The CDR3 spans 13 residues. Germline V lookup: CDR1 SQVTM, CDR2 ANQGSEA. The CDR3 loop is CSVKRAGAQGYTF. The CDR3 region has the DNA TGCAGCGTCAAGAGGGCGGGGGCGCAGGGCTACACCTTC.

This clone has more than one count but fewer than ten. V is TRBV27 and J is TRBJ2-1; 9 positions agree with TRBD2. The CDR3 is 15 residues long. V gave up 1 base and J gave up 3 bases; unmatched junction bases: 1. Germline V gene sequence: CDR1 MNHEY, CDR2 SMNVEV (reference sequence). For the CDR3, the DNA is TGTGCCAGCAGTTTATTTAGCGGGAGCTACAATGAGCAGTTCTTC. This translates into CASSLFSGSYNEQFF.

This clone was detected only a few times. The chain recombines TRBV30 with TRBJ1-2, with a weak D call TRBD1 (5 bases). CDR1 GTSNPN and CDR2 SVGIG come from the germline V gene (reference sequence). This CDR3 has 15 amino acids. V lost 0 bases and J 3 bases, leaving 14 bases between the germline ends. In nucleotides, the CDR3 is TGTGCCTGGAGTGTAGTAACCAGGGTCGACTATGGCTACACCTTC. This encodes CAWSVVTRVDYGYTF.

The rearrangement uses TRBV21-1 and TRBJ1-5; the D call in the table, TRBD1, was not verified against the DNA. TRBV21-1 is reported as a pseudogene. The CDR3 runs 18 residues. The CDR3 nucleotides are TGTGCCAGCAGCCTTGAGGATCTGGGACAGGTCTCTAATCAGCCCCAGCATTTT. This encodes CASSLEDLGQVSNQPQHF.

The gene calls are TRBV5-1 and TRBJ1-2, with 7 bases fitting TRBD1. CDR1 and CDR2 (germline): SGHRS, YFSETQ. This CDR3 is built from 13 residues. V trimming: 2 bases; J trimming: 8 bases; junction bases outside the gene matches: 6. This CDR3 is CASSFRDSRGYTF. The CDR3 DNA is TGCGCCAGCAGCTTCCGGGACAGCAGGGGCTACACCTTC.

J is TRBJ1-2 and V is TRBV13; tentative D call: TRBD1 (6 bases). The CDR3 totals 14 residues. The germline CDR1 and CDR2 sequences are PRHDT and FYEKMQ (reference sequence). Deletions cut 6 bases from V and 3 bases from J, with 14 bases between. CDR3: CASRPTGTYYGYTF. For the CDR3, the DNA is TGTGCCAGCAGACCAACAGGGACGTACTATGGCTACACCTTC.

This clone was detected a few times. DNA of the CDR3: TGTGCCAGCAGCTTAGATCTGGGACAGGGTTCCTACGAGCAGTACTTC. It yields the protein CASSLDLGQGSYEQYF. This sequence joins TRBV11-2 and TRBJ2-7; 9 nucleotides line up with TRBD1. The CDR3 loop spans 16 amino acids. In germline, CDR1 is SGHAT, CDR2 FQNNGV. V was pared by 0 bases and J by 1 base, with 4 bases of the junction left unmatched.

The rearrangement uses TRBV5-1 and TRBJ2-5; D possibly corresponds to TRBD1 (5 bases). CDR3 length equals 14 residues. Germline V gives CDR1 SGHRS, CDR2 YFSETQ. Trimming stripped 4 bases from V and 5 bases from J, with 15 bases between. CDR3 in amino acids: CASSPTSGRETQYF. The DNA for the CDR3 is TGCGCCAGCAGCCCCACATCAGGGCGTGAGACCCAGTACTTC.

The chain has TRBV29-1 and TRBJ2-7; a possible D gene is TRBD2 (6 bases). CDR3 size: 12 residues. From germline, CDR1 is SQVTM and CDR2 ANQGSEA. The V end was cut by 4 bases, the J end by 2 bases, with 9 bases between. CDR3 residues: CSVGRGTYEQYF. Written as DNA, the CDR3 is TGCAGCGTTGGGCGGGGAACCTACGAGCAGTACTTC.